The 5 T cell receptor beta chains in this list originate from one sample, sequenced in a study of T cells in Graves' hyperthyroidism and ophthalmopathy. From RNA transcripts, TCR beta CDR3 regions were amplified. HTBI primers were the set used in a first-round RT-PCR of the TCR CDR3. TCRdb itself ran the multiplex PCR reads through MiXCR, one entry per CDR3 protein. The data show approximately 100,000 distinct CDR3 sequences, about 37% seen once. Sequencing was done on a sample of peripheral blood or thyroid tissue (not recorded which). The receptors originated from a woman between 25 and 40 years old with Graves' hyperthyroidism.

In this sample, this clonotype turned up many times. V is TRBV4-2 and J is TRBJ2-3; a weak D match, TRBD1 (6 bases). The CDR3 loop spans 15 amino acids. V shed 3 bases and J shed 4 bases, with 14 bases lying between them. The V gene's germline CDR1 is LGHNA and CDR2 YNFKEQ. The DNA of the CDR3 is TGTGCCAGCAGCCACAGGGGTTATGCGTCAGATACGCAGTATTTT. Translating gives CASSHRGYASDTQYF.

This chain links TRBV7-2 with TRBJ1-3, with D unclear. Germline assignment: CDR1 SGHTA and CDR2 FQGNSA. The CDR3 length is 15 residues. V was shortened by 5 bases and J by 8 bases, with 19 bases between the two germline ends. CDR3: CASSRDSDYGYTIYF. The DNA for the CDR3 is TGTGCCAGCAGCAGAGATTCGGACTATGGCTACACCATATATTTT. The variable domain in full, completed from reference TRBV7-2 and TRBJ1-3, reads GAGVSQSPSNKVTEKGKDVELRCDPISGHTALYWYRQSLGQGLEFLIYFQGNSAPDKSGLPSDRFSAERTGGSVSTLTIQRTQQEDSAVYLCASSRDSDYGYTIYFGEGSWLTVV.

On this clonotype: The conserved phenylalanine or tryptophan is not found at the CDR3 terminus, so this likely reflects a read error. This chain joins TRBV13 and TRBJ2-1, with D maybe TRBD2 (5 bases). Trimming left V 5 bases short and J 4 bases short, with 24 bases between. CDR1 is PRHDT, CDR2 FYEKMQ, per germline (reference sequence). The CDR3 runs to 18 residues. CDR3 residues: CASSVLEIRRPGYNEQFL. For the CDR3, the DNA is TGTGCCAGCAGCGTACTTGAGATTCGGCGGCCGGGGTACAATGAGCAGTTCCTC.

This clonotype was recorded at least ten times. V gene TRBV9 combines with J gene TRBJ2-6; no clear D. CDR1 SGDLS and CDR2 YYNGEE come from the germline V gene. V lost 5 bases and J 4 bases, leaving 13 bases between the germline ends. This CDR3 contains 15 residues. CDR3 DNA sequence: TGTGCCAGCAGTGACCCGCATTCCGGGGCCAACGTCCTGACTTTC. Its protein product is CASSDPHSGANVLTF.

This clonotype was recorded at least ten times. The genes are TRBV7-9 and TRBJ1-5; 7 positions match TRBD1. Unmatched junction bases numbered 4, after V lost 3 bases and J lost 5 bases. The V gene's germline CDR1 is SEHNR and CDR2 FQNEAQ (reference sequence). The CDR3 is 14 residues long. CDR3 nucleotide sequence: TGTGCCAGCAGCTTTACCGGGACAGATCAGCCCCAGCATTTT. The encoded protein is CASSFTGTDQPQHF.